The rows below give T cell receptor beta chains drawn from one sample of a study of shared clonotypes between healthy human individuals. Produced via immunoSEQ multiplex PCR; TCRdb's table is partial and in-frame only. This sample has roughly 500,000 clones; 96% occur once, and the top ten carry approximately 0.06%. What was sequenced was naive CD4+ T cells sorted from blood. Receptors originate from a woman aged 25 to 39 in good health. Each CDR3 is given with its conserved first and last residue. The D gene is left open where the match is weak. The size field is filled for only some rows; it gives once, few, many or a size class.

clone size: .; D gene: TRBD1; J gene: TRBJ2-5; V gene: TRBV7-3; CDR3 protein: CASSLTGTVTETQYF; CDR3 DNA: TGTGCCAGCAGCTTAACGGGGACAGTCACAGAGACCCAGTACTTC
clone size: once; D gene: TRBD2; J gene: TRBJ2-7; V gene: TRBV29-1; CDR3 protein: CSVVAGPSYEQYF; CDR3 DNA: TGCAGCGTTGTAGCGGGACCATCCTACGAGCAGTACTTC
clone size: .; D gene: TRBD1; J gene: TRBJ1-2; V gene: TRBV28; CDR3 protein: CASSRGPNYGYTF; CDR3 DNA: TGTGCCAGCAGCAGGGGGCCTAACTATGGCTACACCTTC
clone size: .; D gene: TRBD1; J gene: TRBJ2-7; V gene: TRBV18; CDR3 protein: CASSRDRGSPYEQYF; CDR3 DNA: TGTGCCAGCTCACGTGACAGGGGATCCCCCTACGAGCAGTACTTC
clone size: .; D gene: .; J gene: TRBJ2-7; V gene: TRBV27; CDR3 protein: CASSLLNGASSYEQYF; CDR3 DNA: TGTGCCAGCAGTTTATTGAACGGGGCGAGCTCCTACGAGCAGTACTTC
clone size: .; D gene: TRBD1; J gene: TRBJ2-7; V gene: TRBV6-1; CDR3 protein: CASSANRGRYEQYF; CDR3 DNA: TGTGCCAGCAGTGCAAACAGGGGGCGCTACGAGCAGTACTTC
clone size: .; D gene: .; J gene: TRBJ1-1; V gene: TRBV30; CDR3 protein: CAWSVQGRAAEAFF; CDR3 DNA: TGTGCCTGGAGTGTACAGGGAAGGGCAGCTGAAGCTTTCTTT
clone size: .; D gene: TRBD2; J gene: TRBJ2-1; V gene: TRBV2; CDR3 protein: CASRRTSIHEQFF; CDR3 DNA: TGTGCCAGCAGAAGGACTAGCATCCATGAGCAGTTCTTC
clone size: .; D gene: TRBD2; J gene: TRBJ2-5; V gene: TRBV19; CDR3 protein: CASRGLAGVETQYF; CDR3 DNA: TGTGCCAGTAGAGGCCTAGCGGGAGTTGAGACCCAGTACTTC
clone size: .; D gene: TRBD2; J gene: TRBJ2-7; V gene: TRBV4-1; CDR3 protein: CASSQRLAGAYEQYF; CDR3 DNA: TGCGCCAGCAGCCAACGGCTAGCGGGAGCCTACGAGCAGTACTTC
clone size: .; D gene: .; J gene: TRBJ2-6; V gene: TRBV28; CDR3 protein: CATNPGVLTLSGANVLTF; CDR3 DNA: TGTGCCACTAATCCAGGGGTCCTTACCCTCTCTGGGGCCAACGTCCTGACTTTC
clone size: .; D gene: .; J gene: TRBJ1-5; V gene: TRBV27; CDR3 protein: CASSSRRYSNQPQHF; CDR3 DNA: TGTGCCAGCAGTAGCCGACGGTATAGCAATCAGCCCCAGCATTTT
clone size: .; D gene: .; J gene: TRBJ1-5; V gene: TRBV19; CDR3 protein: CASSIRGYQPQHF; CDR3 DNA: TGTGCCAGTAGTATAAGGGGATATCAGCCCCAGCATTTT
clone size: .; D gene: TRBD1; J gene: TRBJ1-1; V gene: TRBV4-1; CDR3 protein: CASSQHWTGPNTEAFF; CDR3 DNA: TGCGCCAGCAGCCAACACTGGACAGGGCCGAACACTGAAGCTTTCTTT
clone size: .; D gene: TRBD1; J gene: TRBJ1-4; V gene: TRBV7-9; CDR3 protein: CASSFPGQGREKLFF; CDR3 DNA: TGTGCCAGCAGCTTTCCGGGACAGGGGCGGGAAAAACTGTTTTTT
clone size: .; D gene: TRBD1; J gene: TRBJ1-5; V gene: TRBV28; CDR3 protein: CASSSPLRDRAQPQHF; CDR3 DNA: TGTGCCAGCAGCTCTCCACTCCGGGACAGGGCTCAGCCCCAGCATTTT
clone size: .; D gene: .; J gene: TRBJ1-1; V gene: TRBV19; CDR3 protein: CASSISREVGAFF; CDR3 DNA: TGTGCCAGTAGTATAAGCAGGGAGGTTGGAGCTTTCTTT
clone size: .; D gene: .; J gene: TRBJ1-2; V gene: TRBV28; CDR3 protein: CASSPGRRGTYDPGYTF; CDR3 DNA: TGTGCCAGCAGTCCAGGGCGCCGCGGGACCTACGATCCTGGCTACACCTTC
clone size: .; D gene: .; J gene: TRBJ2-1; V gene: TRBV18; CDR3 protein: CASSPPSGTLSNEQFF; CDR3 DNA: TGTGCCAGCTCACCACCTTCGGGGACACTCTCCAATGAGCAGTTCTTC
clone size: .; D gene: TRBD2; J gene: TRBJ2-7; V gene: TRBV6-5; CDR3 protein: CASSIRLAGAGEQYF; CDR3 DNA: TGTGCCAGCAGTATCCGACTAGCGGGAGCTGGTGAGCAGTACTTC